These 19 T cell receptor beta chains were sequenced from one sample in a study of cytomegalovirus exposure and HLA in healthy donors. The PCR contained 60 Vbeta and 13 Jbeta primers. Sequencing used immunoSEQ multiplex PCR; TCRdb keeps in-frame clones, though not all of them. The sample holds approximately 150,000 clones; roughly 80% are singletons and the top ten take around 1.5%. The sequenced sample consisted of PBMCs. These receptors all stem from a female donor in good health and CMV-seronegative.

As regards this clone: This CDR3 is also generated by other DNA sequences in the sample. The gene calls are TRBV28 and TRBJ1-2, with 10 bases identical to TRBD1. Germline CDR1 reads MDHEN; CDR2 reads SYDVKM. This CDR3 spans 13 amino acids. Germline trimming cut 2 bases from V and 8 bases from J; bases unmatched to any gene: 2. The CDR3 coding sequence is TGTGCCAGCAGTTTACGGACAGGGGGAGGCTACACCTTC. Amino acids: CASSLRTGGGYTF.

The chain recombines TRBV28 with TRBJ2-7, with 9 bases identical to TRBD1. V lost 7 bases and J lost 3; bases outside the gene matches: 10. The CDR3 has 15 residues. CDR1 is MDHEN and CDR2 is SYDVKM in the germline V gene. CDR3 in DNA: TGTGCCAGCAACACCGGGACAGGGATATACTACGAGCAGTACTTC. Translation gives CASNTGTGIYYEQYF.

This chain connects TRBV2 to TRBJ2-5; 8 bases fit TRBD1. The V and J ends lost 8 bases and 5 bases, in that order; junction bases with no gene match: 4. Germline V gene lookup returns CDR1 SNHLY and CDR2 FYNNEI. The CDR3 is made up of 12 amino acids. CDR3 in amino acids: CASLTGGETQYF. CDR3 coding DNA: TGTGCCAGCTTAACAGGGGGGGAGACCCAGTACTTC.

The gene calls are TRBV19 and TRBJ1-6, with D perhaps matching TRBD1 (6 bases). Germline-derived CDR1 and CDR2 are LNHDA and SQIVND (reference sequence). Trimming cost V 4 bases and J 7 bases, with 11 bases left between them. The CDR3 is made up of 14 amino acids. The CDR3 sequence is CASSRDTLNSPLHF. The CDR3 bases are TGTGCCAGTAGTAGGGACACCTTAAATTCACCCCTCCACTTT.

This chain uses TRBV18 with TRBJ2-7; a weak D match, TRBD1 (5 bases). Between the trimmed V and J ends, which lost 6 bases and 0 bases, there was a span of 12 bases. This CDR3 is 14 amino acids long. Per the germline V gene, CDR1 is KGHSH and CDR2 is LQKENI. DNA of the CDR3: TGTGCCAGCTCGTCAAAGACAGACTCCTACGAGCAGTACTTC. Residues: CASSSKTDSYEQYF.

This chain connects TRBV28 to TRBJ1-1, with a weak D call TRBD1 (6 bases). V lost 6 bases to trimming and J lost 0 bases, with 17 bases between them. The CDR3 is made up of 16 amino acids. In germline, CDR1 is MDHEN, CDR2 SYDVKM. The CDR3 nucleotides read TGTGCCAGCAGGGAATACAGGGAGTCCATGAACACTGAAGCTTTCTTT. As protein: CASREYRESMNTEAFF.

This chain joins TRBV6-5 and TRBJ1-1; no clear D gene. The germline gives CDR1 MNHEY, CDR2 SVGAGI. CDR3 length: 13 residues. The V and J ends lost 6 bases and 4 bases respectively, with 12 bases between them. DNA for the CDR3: TGTGCCAGCAGATTCCGGGGAGGCACTGAAGCTTTCTTT. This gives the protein CASRFRGGTEAFF.

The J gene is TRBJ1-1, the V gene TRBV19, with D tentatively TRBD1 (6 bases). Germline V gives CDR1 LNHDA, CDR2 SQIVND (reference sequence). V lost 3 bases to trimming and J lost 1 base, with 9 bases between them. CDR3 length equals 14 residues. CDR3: CASSMGHGNTEAFF. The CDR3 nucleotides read TGTGCCAGTAGTATGGGACATGGGAACACTGAAGCTTTCTTT.

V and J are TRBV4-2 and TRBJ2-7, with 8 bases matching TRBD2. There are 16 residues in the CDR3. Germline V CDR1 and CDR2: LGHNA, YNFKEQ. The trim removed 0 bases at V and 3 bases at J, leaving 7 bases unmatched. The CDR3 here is CASSQDRGGGGYEQYF. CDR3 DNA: TGTGCCAGCAGCCAAGATCGGGGGGGTGGGGGCTACGAGCAGTACTTC.

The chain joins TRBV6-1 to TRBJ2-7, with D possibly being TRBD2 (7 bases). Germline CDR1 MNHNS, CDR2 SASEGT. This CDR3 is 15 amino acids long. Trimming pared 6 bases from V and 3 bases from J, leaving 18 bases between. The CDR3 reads CASSPGVGGDYEQYF. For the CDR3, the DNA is TGTGCCAGCAGCCCAGGGGTTGGGGGGGACTACGAGCAGTACTTC.

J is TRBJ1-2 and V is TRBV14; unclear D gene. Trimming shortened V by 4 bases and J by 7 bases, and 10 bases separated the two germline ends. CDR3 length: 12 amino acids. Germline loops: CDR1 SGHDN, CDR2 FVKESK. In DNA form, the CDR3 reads TGTGCCAGCAGCCCAGGCTCGCTTGGCTACACCTTC. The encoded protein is CASSPGSLGYTF.

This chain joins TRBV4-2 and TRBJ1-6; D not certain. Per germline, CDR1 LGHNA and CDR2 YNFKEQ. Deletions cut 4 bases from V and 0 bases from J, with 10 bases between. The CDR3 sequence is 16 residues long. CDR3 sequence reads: CASSLDTGSYNSPLHF. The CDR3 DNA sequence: TGTGCCAGCAGCCTAGACACTGGCTCCTATAATTCACCCCTCCACTTT.

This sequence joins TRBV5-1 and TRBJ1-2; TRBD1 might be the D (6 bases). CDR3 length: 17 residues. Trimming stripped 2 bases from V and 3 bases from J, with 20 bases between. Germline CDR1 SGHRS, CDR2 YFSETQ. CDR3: CASSFVDVGGGYYGYTF. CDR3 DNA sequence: TGCGCCAGCAGCTTCGTGGACGTAGGGGGTGGTTACTATGGCTACACCTTC.

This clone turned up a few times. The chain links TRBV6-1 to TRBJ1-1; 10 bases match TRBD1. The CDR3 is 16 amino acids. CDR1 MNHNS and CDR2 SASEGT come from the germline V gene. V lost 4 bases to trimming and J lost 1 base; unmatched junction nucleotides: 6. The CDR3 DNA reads TGTGCCAGCAGTGCTTTAGGGGACAGGGGGAACACTGAAGCTTTCTTT. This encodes CASSALGDRGNTEAFF.

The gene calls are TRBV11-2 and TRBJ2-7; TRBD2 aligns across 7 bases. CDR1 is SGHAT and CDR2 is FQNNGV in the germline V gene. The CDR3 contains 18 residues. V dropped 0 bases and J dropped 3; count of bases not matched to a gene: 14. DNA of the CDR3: TGTGCCAGCAGCTTAGATGCCCCGGGACTACCCCGGGGCTACGAGCAGTACTTC. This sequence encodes CASSLDAPGLPRGYEQYF.

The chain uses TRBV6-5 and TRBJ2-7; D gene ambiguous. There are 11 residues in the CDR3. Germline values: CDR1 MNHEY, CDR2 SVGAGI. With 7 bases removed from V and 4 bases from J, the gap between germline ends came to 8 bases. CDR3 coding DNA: TGTGCCAGCACGGCGAGGTACGAGCAGTACTTC. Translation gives CASTARYEQYF.

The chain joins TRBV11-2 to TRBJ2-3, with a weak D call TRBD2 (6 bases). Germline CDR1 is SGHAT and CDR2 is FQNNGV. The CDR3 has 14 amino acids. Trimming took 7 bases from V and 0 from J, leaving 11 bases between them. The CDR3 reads CASNRGGSTDTQYF. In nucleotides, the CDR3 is TGTGCCAGCAACCGGGGAGGTAGCACAGATACGCAGTATTTT. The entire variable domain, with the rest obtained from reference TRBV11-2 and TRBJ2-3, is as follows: EAGVAQSPRYKIIEKRQSVAFWCNPISGHATLYWYQQILGQGPKLLIQFQNNGVVDDSQLPKDRFSAERLKGVDSTLKIQPAKLEDSAVYLCASNRGGSTDTQYFGPGTRLTVL.

The CDR3 reads CASSQESSRGTASAYNEQFF. The CDR3 region has the DNA TGCGCCAGCAGCCAAGAAAGTAGCAGGGGAACCGCCTCTGCCTACAATGAGCAGTTCTTC. The V gene is TRBV4-1, the J gene TRBJ2-1, with D maybe TRBD1 (6 bases). CDR3 size: 20 residues. Germline CDR1 reads MGHRA; CDR2 reads YSYEKL. V lost 0 bases, J lost 2 bases, and 23 bases lay in between.

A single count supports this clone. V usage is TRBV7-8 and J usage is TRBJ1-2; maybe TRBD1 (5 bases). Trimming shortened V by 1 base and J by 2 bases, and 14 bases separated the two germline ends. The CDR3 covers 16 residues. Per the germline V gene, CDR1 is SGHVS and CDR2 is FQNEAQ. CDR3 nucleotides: TGTGCCAGCAGCTTAGTACAGGTGACCTCAAACTATGGCTACACCTTC. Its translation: CASSLVQVTSNYGYTF.